This paragraph covers one T cell receptor beta chain sequence. The target antigen is unknown. Repertoires were generated with immunoSEQ multiplex PCR, while TCRdb's copy carries only in-frame clones and drops some. Of roughly 11,000 clones in the sample, roughly 70% were seen once. The CDR3 is 16 residues long. Germline V gene sequence: CDR1 SGHRS, CDR2 YFSETQ. Trimming at V came to 4 bases and at J to 4 bases, leaving 10 bases not matched to a gene. This specimen comes from a study of CD4+ T cells in melanoma. Overall study results and limits: Diverse differentiation states were reported for melanoma neoantigen-specific CD4+ T cells. CD8+ T cell, macrophage and B cell function reportedly correlated with neoantigen-specific CD4+ T cells.

What was sequenced was cells from a culture (not recorded whether cultured in vitro). The V and J genes are TRBV5-1 and TRBJ2-5; the match to TRBD2 covers 10 bases. The sequence was obtained from a human donor with melanoma. The CDR3 DNA follows: TGCGCCAGCAGCGGCCTAGCGGGGGCAGGGAGAGAGACCCAGTACTTC. Encoded protein: CASSGLAGAGRETQYF.